The text below deals with one T cell receptor beta chain. Antigen: not known. Random-hexamer reverse transcription was applied to about 0.45 to 1 ug RNA. The immunoSEQ assay covered 54 Vbeta and 13 Jbeta segments for CDR3. TCRdb passed the immunoSEQ multiplex PCR reads through MiXCR, listing each CDR3 protein once. The sample consists of approximately 190,000 distinct CDR3 sequences, 85% to 95% of them appearing once. CD8+ and CD4+ T cells were negatively isolated; TEMRA cells were FACS-enriched. The data are from a study of CD8 T cells in Susac syndrome. Looking at the study overall: Patients with Susac syndrome were therapy-naive, treated with corticosteroids, or treated with intravenous immunoglobulin alone when blood was collected. Findings and limits, study-wide: Individuals included in the TCR sequencing and HLA analysis were acknowledged by the study to be relatively few in number.

Sequenced: CD8+ T cells from PBMCs. The source of this sequence is a human donor with Susac syndrome.

CDR3 protein: CASSLLAGGSYNEQFF. CDR3 DNA: TGTGCCAGCAGCCTACTAGCGGGAGGCTCCTACAATGAGCAGTTCTTC. The V call is TRBV28, the J call TRBJ2-1; 12 bases fit TRBD2. Per germline, CDR1 MDHEN and CDR2 SYDVKM. J was trimmed by 0 bases and V by 6 bases; bases with no gene match: 3. The CDR3 has 16 amino acids.